These T cell receptor beta chains were read from a single sample in a study of early T cells in non-severe SARS-CoV-2 infection. TCRdb re-analysed the 5' RACE reads in MiXCR, keeping a single row per CDR3 protein. Seen here are about 59,000 distinct CDR3 sequences, approximately 13% observed once, and the top ten hold 7.5% to 10%. Sequencing was performed on whole blood, taken at baseline. These receptors all stem from an adult who was a healthcare worker with PCR-confirmed SARS-CoV-2 infection or an uninfected control (not recorded which). Each CDR3 is given without its conserved first and last residue. D genes are given only for firm matches.

V gene	J gene	D gene	CDR3 protein
TRBV20-1	TRBJ2-5	-	SARPLETQY
TRBV10-3	TRBJ2-4	-	ASPEDIQY
TRBV2	TRBJ2-5	TRBD1	ASSEVLQGVETQY
TRBV11-2	TRBJ2-1	TRBD2	ASSIAGGEQF
TRBV7-6	TRBJ1-2	-	ASSLSVWGNDGYT
TRBV6-6	TRBJ1-2	-	ASSYSGPTGIYGYT
TRBV12-3/TRBV12-4	TRBJ2-1	-	ASSPAGEQF
TRBV4-3	TRBJ1-3	-	ASSQDRLEAGNTIY
TRBV11-2	TRBJ2-3	TRBD2	ASSTSGKSADTQY
TRBV7-2	TRBJ1-2	-	ASTPRAGVFYGYT
TRBV9	TRBJ2-7	TRBD1	ASSLRDRVISSYEQY
TRBV9	TRBJ1-4	-	ASSPRQGPEKLF
TRBV12-3/TRBV12-4	TRBJ1-2	-	ASSDTARGLNYGYT
TRBV28	TRBJ1-1	-	ASSFNGGYTEAF
TRBV7-9	TRBJ1-4	-	ASSSRKAGGSEKLF
TRBV12-3/TRBV12-4	TRBJ2-7	-	ASSLAGPSYEQY
TRBV10-1	TRBJ1-5	-	ASSEDGSNQPQH
TRBV24-1	TRBJ2-2	-	ATSQPGEAGELF
TRBV4-3	TRBJ1-1	TRBD1	ASSHQTGLSAEAF
TRBV11-3	TRBJ2-7	-	ASSSPGTPYEQY
TRBV6-2/TRBV6-3	TRBJ2-7	TRBD2	ASSYSLAGAYEQY
TRBV12-3/TRBV12-4	TRBJ2-2	-	ASSFWGVGELF
TRBV14	TRBJ2-1	-	ASSQEEAGSSPIYEQF
TRBV6-2/TRBV6-3	TRBJ2-1	-	ASSHPGGGGHNEQF
TRBV13	TRBJ2-1	-	ASTSRDPNYNEQF
TRBV18	TRBJ2-3	-	ASSPPYRDTQY
TRBV24-1	TRBJ2-1	-	ATSGSGSSYNEQF
TRBV29-1	TRBJ1-2	TRBD1	SVMTGGAVNYGYT
TRBV5-1	TRBJ1-1	-	ASSLLYQENTEAF
TRBV12-3/TRBV12-4	TRBJ2-7	-	ASSLLGLTYEQY
TRBV20-1	TRBJ2-7	TRBD1	SARAGGAGYEQY